This TCR beta chain was captured by sequencing in a study of OX40 agonist ivuxolimab in advanced cancers. Study-wide context: Patients were infused with ivuxolimab every 2 weeks at 0.01 to 10 mg/kg.

V was clipped by 4 bases and J by 2 bases; unmatched bases: 7. CDR3 length: 15 amino acids. Germline assignment: CDR1 LGHNA and CDR2 YNFKEQ. Measured with immunoSEQ multiplex PCR; TCRdb has only the in-frame clones, and not every one. This table holds some 60,000 clones, around 90% found once. The starting material was CD4+ or CD8+ T cells sorted from blood, obtained in a trial of the OX40 agonist ivuxolimab. This chain connects TRBV4-2 to TRBJ2-7; TRBD1 matches at 8 bases. The receptor comes from an adult with an advanced solid tumor such as melanoma, head and neck, liver or kidney cancer. CDR3 nucleotide sequence: TGTGCCAGCAGCCGTGCCGGGACAGGAACCTACGAGCAGTACTTC. It yields the protein CASSRAGTGTYEQYF.